This entry features one T cell receptor (beta chain) sequence. As yet, its antigen is unknown. Per germline, CDR1 SGHRS and CDR2 YFSETQ. The CDR3 has 14 residues. Trimming removed 4 bases from V and 4 bases from J; junction bases left unmatched: 8. Each donor was healthy, and each was a bone marrow donor. 60 Vbeta and 13 Jbeta primers were used in PCR. Profiled with immunoSEQ multiplex PCR; TCRdb holds only in-frame clones, not every one. The table lists some 200,000 clones, around 62% of them singletons. The source of the sample is a study of cytomegalovirus exposure and HLA in healthy donors. As for the study in general: In an early release, HLA-typed donors contributed tens of millions of unique TCR sequences.

General study results and limits: Later analysis associated a missense DCLRE1C variant with TCR beta V- and J-gene trimming.

This receptor was taken from a man aged 35-49 years in good health and CMV-seronegative. The chain couples TRBV5-1 to TRBJ2-7, with 7 bases aligning to TRBD1. Sequenced input: PBMCs. The CDR3 DNA is TGCGCCAGCAGCCCCTGGGACAGTCTATACGAGCAGTACTTC. This gives the protein CASSPWDSLYEQYF. Combining the CDR3 with reference TRBV5-1 and TRBJ2-7 gives the whole variable domain KAGVTQTPRYLIKTRGQQVTLSCSPISGHRSVSWYQQTPGQGLQFLFEYFSETQRNKGNFPGRFSGRQFSNSRSEMNVSTLELGDSALYLCASSPWDSLYEQYFGPGTRLTVT.